A selection of T cell receptor beta chains follows, all from one sample in a study of T cell responses to AZD1222 COVID-19 vaccine. Some clones are missing from TCRdb's copy, which holds only in-frame ones; the method was immunoSEQ multiplex PCR. The repertoire holds 150,000 to 200,000 clones, with about 89% as singletons. The sequencing here drew on peripheral blood, taken 28 days after the second AZD1222 dose. These receptors all stem from an adult who received the AZD1222 COVID-19 vaccine. Both conserved end residues are part of each CDR3. Fields, in order: clone size, D gene, V gene, J gene, CDR3 protein, CDR3 DNA. D genes are given only for firm matches. Not every row has a clone size; where given, it reads once, few, many or a size class.

abundance: -; d_gene: TRBD1; v_gene: TRBV5-1; j_gene: TRBJ2-1; CDR3aa: CASSSRTGPYNEQFF; CDR3nt: TGCGCCAGCAGCTCCCGGACAGGGCCCTACAATGAGCAGTTCTTC
abundance: -; d_gene: -; v_gene: TRBV6-5; j_gene: TRBJ1-1; CDR3aa: CASLIPPGDLSGAFF; CDR3nt: TGTGCCAGCCTAATTCCACCCGGGGATTTATCCGGAGCTTTCTTT
abundance: -; d_gene: -; v_gene: TRBV7-2; j_gene: TRBJ1-1; CDR3aa: CASSDRTSAFGEAFF; CDR3nt: TGTGCCAGCAGCGACCGGACGTCGGCTTTCGGGGAAGCTTTCTTT
abundance: -; d_gene: -; v_gene: TRBV10-1; j_gene: TRBJ2-5; CDR3aa: CATPQETQYF; CDR3nt: TGCGCCACCCCCCAAGAGACCCAGTACTTC
abundance: -; d_gene: TRBD1; v_gene: TRBV5-1; j_gene: TRBJ2-3; CDR3aa: CASSGGRDRDTQYF; CDR3nt: TGCGCCAGCTCGGGCGGAAGGGACAGAGATACGCAGTATTTT
abundance: -; d_gene: -; v_gene: TRBV5-5; j_gene: TRBJ2-4; CDR3aa: CASSLWTARINIQYF; CDR3nt: TGTGCCAGCAGCTTGTGGACCGCCCGAATCAACATTCAGTACTTC
abundance: once; d_gene: -; v_gene: TRBV18; j_gene: TRBJ2-3; CDR3aa: CASSPPLRGRTDTQYF; CDR3nt: TGTGCCAGCTCACCACCTCTCAGGGGGAGGACAGATACGCAGTATTTT
abundance: -; d_gene: -; v_gene: TRBV6-5; j_gene: TRBJ1-1; CDR3aa: CASSRGVNTEAFF; CDR3nt: TGTGCCAGCAGTCGAGGGGTGAACACTGAAGCTTTCTTT
abundance: -; d_gene: -; v_gene: TRBV5-1; j_gene: TRBJ1-1; CDR3aa: CASSLVPGVSGDGMGNTEAFF; CDR3nt: TGCGCCAGCAGCTTGGTTCCTGGTGTGTCAGGCGACGGAATGGGGAACACTGAAGCTTTCTTT
abundance: -; d_gene: -; v_gene: TRBV15; j_gene: TRBJ2-7; CDR3aa: CATRGAAGVGEQYF; CDR3nt: TGTGCCACCAGGGGGGCCGCAGGGGTGGGAGAGCAGTACTTC
abundance: -; d_gene: -; v_gene: TRBV6-5; j_gene: TRBJ2-1; CDR3aa: CASSPDRGDEQFF; CDR3nt: TGTGCCAGCAGTCCGGACCGCGGCGATGAGCAGTTCTTC
abundance: once; d_gene: -; v_gene: TRBV19; j_gene: TRBJ2-3; CDR3aa: CASSKVEGTQYF; CDR3nt: TGTGCCAGTAGTAAGGTGGAGGGTACGCAGTATTTT
abundance: -; d_gene: -; v_gene: TRBV7-9; j_gene: TRBJ1-3; CDR3aa: CASSLAAGDKTGNTIYF; CDR3nt: TGTGCCAGCAGCTTAGCGGCGGGCGATAAGACTGGAAACACCATATATTTT
abundance: -; d_gene: -; v_gene: TRBV19; j_gene: TRBJ1-5; CDR3aa: CASSIDFVSPSNQPQHF; CDR3nt: TGTGCCAGTAGTATCGATTTTGTCAGCCCGAGCAATCAGCCCCAGCATTTT
abundance: -; d_gene: TRBD2; v_gene: TRBV29-1; j_gene: TRBJ2-1; CDR3aa: CSGGLAGRNNEQFF; CDR3nt: TGCAGCGGGGGACTAGCGGGTAGGAACAATGAGCAGTTCTTC
abundance: -; d_gene: -; v_gene: TRBV5-1; j_gene: TRBJ1-2; CDR3aa: CASSLGYSNYGYTF; CDR3nt: TGCGCCAGCAGCTTAGGCTATTCTAACTATGGCTACACCTTC
abundance: -; d_gene: -; v_gene: TRBV6-5; j_gene: TRBJ2-2; CDR3aa: CASQPYRPTGELFF; CDR3nt: TGTGCCAGCCAACCCTACCGTCCCACCGGGGAGCTGTTTTTT
abundance: once; d_gene: TRBD2; v_gene: TRBV10-1; j_gene: TRBJ2-1; CDR3aa: CASSDTGGSYNEQFF; CDR3nt: TGCGCCAGCAGTGATACGGGAGGGTCCTACAATGAGCAGTTCTTC
abundance: -; d_gene: TRBD1; v_gene: TRBV6-1; j_gene: TRBJ1-2; CDR3aa: CASSERAGGGYGYTF; CDR3nt: TGTGCCAGCAGTGAAAGGGCAGGGGGAGGGTATGGCTACACCTTC
abundance: -; d_gene: -; v_gene: TRBV29-1; j_gene: TRBJ2-3; CDR3aa: CSVEENRGAVGTDTQYF; CDR3nt: TGCAGCGTTGAAGAGAATAGAGGGGCGGTGGGCACAGATACGCAGTATTTT
abundance: -; d_gene: -; v_gene: TRBV27; j_gene: TRBJ2-7; CDR3aa: CASSSPGGTIYEQYF; CDR3nt: TGTGCCAGCAGTTCCCCCGGGGGAACCATCTACGAGCAGTACTTC
abundance: -; d_gene: TRBD2; v_gene: TRBV7-9; j_gene: TRBJ2-1; CDR3aa: CASSLQTSGRNEQFF; CDR3nt: TGTGCCAGCAGCTTACAGACTAGCGGGAGAAATGAGCAGTTCTTC
abundance: -; d_gene: -; v_gene: TRBV11-2; j_gene: TRBJ1-1; CDR3aa: CASSSLWGAVTEAFF; CDR3nt: TGTGCCAGCAGCTCCCTGTGGGGGGCAGTCACTGAAGCTTTCTTT
abundance: once; d_gene: -; v_gene: TRBV5-1; j_gene: TRBJ1-2; CDR3aa: CASSNDQGMVYGYTF; CDR3nt: TGCGCCAGCAGCAACGACCAGGGTATGGTTTATGGCTACACCTTC
abundance: -; d_gene: -; v_gene: TRBV2; j_gene: TRBJ2-7; CDR3aa: CASSEALVGTEGEQYF; CDR3nt: TGTGCCAGCAGTGAAGCGCTTGTGGGGACTGAAGGGGAGCAGTACTTC
abundance: -; d_gene: -; v_gene: TRBV19; j_gene: TRBJ1-1; CDR3aa: CASSIGPAGVNTEAFF; CDR3nt: TGTGCCAGTAGTATTGGGCCGGCAGGTGTGAACACTGAAGCTTTCTTT
abundance: -; d_gene: TRBD1; v_gene: TRBV9; j_gene: TRBJ1-2; CDR3aa: CASSAEGQSYGYTF; CDR3nt: TGTGCCAGCAGCGCCGAGGGACAGAGCTATGGCTACACCTTC
abundance: few; d_gene: TRBD1; v_gene: TRBV19; j_gene: TRBJ1-1; CDR3aa: CASISGAGGSEAFF; CDR3nt: TGTGCCAGTATCTCGGGGGCAGGGGGCTCTGAAGCTTTCTTT
abundance: -; d_gene: -; v_gene: TRBV23-1; j_gene: TRBJ2-6; CDR3aa: CASSLDSCRAGANVLTF; CDR3nt: TGCGCCAGCAGCCTTGACTCTTGTCGGGCTGGGGCCAACGTCCTGACTTTC
abundance: -; d_gene: -; v_gene: TRBV4-3; j_gene: TRBJ2-2; CDR3aa: CASSQGEQNTGELFF; CDR3nt: TGCGCCAGCAGCCAAGGAGAACAGAACACCGGGGAGCTGTTTTTT
abundance: -; d_gene: TRBD2; v_gene: TRBV5-1; j_gene: TRBJ2-7; CDR3aa: CASSPRGTSYEQYF; CDR3nt: TGCGCCAGCAGCCCGCGGGGGACCTCCTACGAGCAGTACTTC
abundance: -; d_gene: -; v_gene: TRBV5-1; j_gene: TRBJ1-5; CDR3aa: CASSFRNDNQPQHF; CDR3nt: TGCGCCAGCAGCTTCCGGAACGACAATCAGCCCCAGCATTTT
abundance: -; d_gene: TRBD2; v_gene: TRBV7-2; j_gene: TRBJ2-3; CDR3aa: CASSLQSGGVTDTQYF; CDR3nt: TGTGCCAGCAGCTTGCAAAGCGGGGGGGTGACAGATACGCAGTATTTT
abundance: once; d_gene: TRBD2; v_gene: TRBV7-2; j_gene: TRBJ2-1; CDR3aa: CASSSAGSGGPYNEQFF; CDR3nt: TGTGCCAGCAGCTCGGCCGGCAGCGGGGGGCCCTACAATGAGCAGTTCTTC
abundance: -; d_gene: TRBD2; v_gene: TRBV19; j_gene: TRBJ2-1; CDR3aa: CASSMMYSGGYNEQFF; CDR3nt: TGTGCCAGTAGTATGATGTATAGCGGGGGATACAATGAGCAGTTCTTC
abundance: -; d_gene: -; v_gene: TRBV6-5; j_gene: TRBJ2-5; CDR3aa: CASRGPPGIYF; CDR3nt: TGTGCCAGCAGAGGGCCCCCAGGGATCTACTTC
abundance: -; d_gene: TRBD1; v_gene: TRBV6-5; j_gene: TRBJ1-2; CDR3aa: CASRTKTGGLYGYTF; CDR3nt: TGTGCCAGCAGGACGAAGACAGGGGGGCTTTATGGCTACACCTTC
abundance: few; d_gene: -; v_gene: TRBV7-8; j_gene: TRBJ1-6; CDR3aa: CASSSGRVYNSPLHF; CDR3nt: TGTGCCAGCAGCTCAGGACGTGTCTATAATTCACCCCTCCACTTT
abundance: few; d_gene: -; v_gene: TRBV7-6; j_gene: TRBJ2-2; CDR3aa: CASSQDWGNTGELFF; CDR3nt: TGTGCCAGCAGCCAGGACTGGGGAAACACCGGGGAGCTGTTTTTT
abundance: once; d_gene: -; v_gene: TRBV4-1; j_gene: TRBJ1-2; CDR3aa: CASSQLERNGYTF; CDR3nt: TGCGCCAGCAGCCAATTGGAGCGAAATGGCTACACCTTC
abundance: -; d_gene: -; v_gene: TRBV7-3; j_gene: TRBJ1-6; CDR3aa: CASSLTGAGNSPLHF; CDR3nt: TGTGCCAGCAGCTTAACGGGGGCCGGTAATTCACCCCTCCACTTT
abundance: -; d_gene: TRBD1; v_gene: TRBV3-1/TRBV3-2; j_gene: TRBJ1-1; CDR3aa: CASSPWGQQAFF; CDR3nt: TGTGCCAGCAGCCCCTGGGGACAGCAAGCTTTCTTT